The T cell receptor beta chain described here comes from a study of CXCR3-negative and CXCR3-positive naive CD8 T cells. This CDR3 spans 17 amino acids. Germline loops: CDR1 SGDLS, CDR2 YYNGEE. Turning to this clonotype: Antigen specificity is unknown.

Whole-study results and caveats: In CXCR3-positive naive cells, the TRB CDR3s were more hydrophobic than in CXCR3-negative naive cells. Whereas both naive subsets had comparably high diversity, memory CD8+ cells had much lower diversity. Most assays used freshly isolated PBMCs, as cryopreservation partially reduced CXCR3.

Researchers prepared the TRB cDNA libraries using 5' RACE with UMI labels. TCRdb reanalyzed the 5' RACE reads and collapses them to one entry per CDR3 protein, without DNA. The specimen's table records 84,000 or so distinct CDR3 sequences. Sequencing used naive CXCR3- CD8+ T cells from blood. Subset of the sample: CD45RO-CCR7+CD27+CD95- naive CD8+ T cells lacking CXCR3 (TNR3-). The gene calls are TRBV9 and TRBJ2-5; TCRdb picks TRBD1, but there is no DNA to check that call. The source of this sequence is a human donor in good health. Some clones in this sample may be carry-over from other donors' samples. The chain's CDR3 is CASSEMVGQGLLETQYF.